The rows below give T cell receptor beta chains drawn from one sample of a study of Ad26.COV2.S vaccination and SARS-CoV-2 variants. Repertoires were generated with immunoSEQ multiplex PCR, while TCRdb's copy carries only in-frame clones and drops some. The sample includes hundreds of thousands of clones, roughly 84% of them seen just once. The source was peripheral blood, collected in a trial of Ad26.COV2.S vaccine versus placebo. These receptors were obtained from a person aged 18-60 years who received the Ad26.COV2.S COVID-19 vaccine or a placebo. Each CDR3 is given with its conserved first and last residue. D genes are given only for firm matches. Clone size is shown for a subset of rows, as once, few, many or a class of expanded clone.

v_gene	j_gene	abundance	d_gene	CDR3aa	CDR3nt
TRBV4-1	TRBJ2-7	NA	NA	CASSQVPQDGTYEQYF	TGCGCCAGCAGCCAAGTCCCGCAGGATGGAACCTACGAGCAGTACTTC
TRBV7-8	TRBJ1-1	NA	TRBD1	CASSGQGAGTEAFF	TGTGCCAGCAGCGGACAGGGGGCTGGTACTGAAGCTTTCTTT
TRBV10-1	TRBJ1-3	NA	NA	CASRGTGLPGNTIYF	TGCGCCAGCAGGGGAACAGGGTTACCTGGAAACACCATATATTTT
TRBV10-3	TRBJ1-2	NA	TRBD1	CAISGHRPGQGVYGYTF	TGTGCCATCAGTGGACACCGTCCAGGACAGGGAGTCTATGGCTACACCTTC
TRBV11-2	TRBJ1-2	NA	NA	CASSSSNPNTGSGYGYTF	TGTGCCAGCAGCTCGTCGAATCCCAATACGGGGTCCGGCTATGGCTACACCTTC
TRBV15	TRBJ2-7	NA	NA	CATSRERPSREQYF	TGTGCCACCAGCAGGGAGAGACCGTCCCGCGAGCAGTACTTC
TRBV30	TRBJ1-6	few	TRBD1	CAWTRPEGQLWGIGSPLHF	TGTGCCTGGACCCGTCCCGAGGGACAGCTCTGGGGGATAGGTTCACCCCTCCACTTT
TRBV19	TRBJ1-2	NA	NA	CASSVKGLAANYGYTF	TGTGCCAGTAGTGTAAAGGGGCTCGCAGCTAACTATGGCTACACCTTC
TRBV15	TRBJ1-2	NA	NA	CATRKTAEPLNYGYTF	TGTGCCACCAGAAAGACAGCGGAGCCTTTAAACTATGGCTACACCTTC
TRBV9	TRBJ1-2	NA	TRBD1	CASSTRGTDNIDGYTF	TGTGCCAGCAGCACCCGCGGGACAGATAACATTGATGGCTACACCTTC
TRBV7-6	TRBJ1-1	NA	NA	CASSSIREGEAFF	TGTGCCAGCAGCTCTATTAGAGAGGGGGAAGCTTTCTTT
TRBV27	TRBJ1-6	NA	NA	CASSSSGVPYNSPLHF	TGTGCCAGCAGTTCATCCGGGGTCCCCTATAATTCACCCCTCCACTTT
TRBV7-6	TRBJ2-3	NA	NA	CASSLGFQAITDTQYF	TGTGCCAGCAGCTTAGGATTTCAGGCCATCACAGATACGCAGTATTTT
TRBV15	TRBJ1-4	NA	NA	CATSREVVGGGNEKLFF	TGTGCCACCAGCAGAGAAGTAGTGGGGGGCGGTAATGAAAAACTGTTTTTT
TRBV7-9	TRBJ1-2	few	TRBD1	CASSPRDRVYGYTF	TGTGCCAGCAGCCCGAGAGACAGGGTCTATGGCTACACCTTC
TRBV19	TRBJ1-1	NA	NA	CASSLDRNTEAFF	TGTGCCAGTAGCCTCGACAGGAACACTGAAGCTTTCTTT
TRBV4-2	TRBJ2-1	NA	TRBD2	CASSQDAGLAGGSEQFF	TGTGCCAGCAGCCAAGATGCCGGGCTAGCGGGGGGAAGTGAGCAGTTCTTC
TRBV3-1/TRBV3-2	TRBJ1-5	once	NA	CASSQVGRPQHF	TGTGCCAGCAGCCAAGTGGGGAGGCCCCAGCATTTT
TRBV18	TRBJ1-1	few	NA	CASSPEEGEGAFF	TGTGCCAGCTCACCCGAGGAGGGTGAAGGAGCTTTCTTT
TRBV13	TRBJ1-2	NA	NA	CASSLGGRNYGYTF	TGTGCCAGCAGCCTGGGGGGCAGGAACTATGGCTACACCTTC
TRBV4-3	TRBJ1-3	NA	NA	CASSQGYRLSGNTIYF	TGCGCCAGCAGCCAGGGGTACAGGCTCTCTGGAAACACCATATATTTT
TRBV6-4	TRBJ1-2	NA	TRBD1	CASSDGTGGNYGYTF	TGTGCCAGCAGTGACGGGACAGGGGGTAACTATGGCTACACCTTC
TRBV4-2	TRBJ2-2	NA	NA	CASSQGTENTGELFF	TGTGCCAGCAGCCAAGGGACAGAGAACACCGGGGAGCTGTTTTTT
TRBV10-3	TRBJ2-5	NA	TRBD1	CASTGGSETQYF	TGTGCCTCCACAGGGGGCTCGGAGACCCAGTACTTC
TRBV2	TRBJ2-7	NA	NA	CASGGYEQYF	TGTGCCAGCGGGGGATACGAGCAGTACTTC
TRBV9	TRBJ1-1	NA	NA	CASSGTDRRYTEAFF	TGTGCCAGCAGCGGGACCGACAGGAGGTACACTGAAGCTTTCTTT
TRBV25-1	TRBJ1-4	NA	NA	CASSESLGMKLFF	TGTGCCAGCAGTGAATCACTGGGCATGAAACTGTTTTTT
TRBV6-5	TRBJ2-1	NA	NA	CASSYSLQATYNEQFF	TGTGCCAGCAGTTACTCCTTACAGGCCACCTACAATGAGCAGTTCTTC
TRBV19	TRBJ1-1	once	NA	CASSITLSTEAFF	TGTGCCAGTAGTATCACCCTTAGCACTGAAGCTTTCTTT
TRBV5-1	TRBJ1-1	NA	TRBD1	CASSLPYRGRNTEAFF	TGCGCCAGCAGCTTGCCCTACAGGGGACGTAACACTGAAGCTTTCTTT
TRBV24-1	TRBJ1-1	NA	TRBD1	CATQQGWNTEAFF	TGTGCCACGCAACAGGGGTGGAACACTGAAGCTTTCTTT
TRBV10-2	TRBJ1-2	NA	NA	CASSEYEEGGYTF	TGCGCCAGCAGTGAGTACGAGGAGGGAGGCTACACCTTC
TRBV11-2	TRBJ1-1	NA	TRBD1	CASSPGGTVNTEAFF	TGTGCCAGCAGCCCAGGGGGAACGGTGAACACTGAAGCTTTCTTT
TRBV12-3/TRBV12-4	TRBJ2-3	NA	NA	CASRKTTDTQYF	TGTGCCAGCAGAAAGACGACAGATACGCAGTATTTT
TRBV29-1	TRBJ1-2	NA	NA	CSVERASDPYGYTF	TGCAGCGTTGAAAGGGCGTCAGACCCCTATGGCTACACCTTC
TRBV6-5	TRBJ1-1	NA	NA	CASSPTDPGSEAFF	TGTGCCAGCAGCCCGACTGACCCTGGCTCTGAAGCTTTCTTT
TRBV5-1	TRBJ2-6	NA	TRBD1	CASSFPGTGASGANVLTF	TGCGCCAGCAGCTTCCCCGGGACAGGGGCCTCTGGGGCCAACGTCCTGACTTTC
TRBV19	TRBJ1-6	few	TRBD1	CASSIGQGISPLHF	TGTGCCAGTAGTATAGGACAGGGGATTTCACCCCTCCACTTT
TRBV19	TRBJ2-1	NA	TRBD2	CASSIMASGSNEQFF	TGTGCCAGTAGTATCATGGCTAGCGGTTCCAATGAGCAGTTCTTC
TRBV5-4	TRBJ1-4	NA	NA	CASSLGSDEKLFF	TGTGCCAGCAGCTTGGGCTCCGATGAAAAACTGTTTTTT
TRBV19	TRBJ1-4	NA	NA	CASSLQSGATNEKLFF	TGTGCCAGTAGTTTACAAAGCGGGGCAACTAATGAAAAACTGTTTTTT
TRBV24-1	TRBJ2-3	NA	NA	CATSDSPTSLSTDTQYF	TGTGCCACCAGTGATTCACCGACTAGTCTTAGCACAGATACGCAGTATTTT
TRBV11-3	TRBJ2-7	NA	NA	CASSLVEGEQYF	TGTGCCAGCAGCTTAGTCGAAGGCGAGCAGTACTTC
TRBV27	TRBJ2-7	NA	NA	CASSLSAGNHYEQYF	TGTGCCAGCAGTTTATCGGCAGGAAATCACTACGAGCAGTACTTC
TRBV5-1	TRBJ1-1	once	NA	CASSLSINTEAFF	TGCGCCAGCAGTCTTTCAATTAACACTGAAGCTTTCTTT
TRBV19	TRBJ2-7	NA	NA	CASSIDPGTVPYEQYF	TGTGCCAGTAGTATAGATCCCGGGACGGTCCCCTACGAGCAGTACTTC
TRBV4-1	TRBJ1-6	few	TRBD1	CASSQPHPPDRFNSPLHF	TGCGCCAGCAGCCAACCACACCCCCCGGACAGGTTTAATTCACCCCTCCACTTT
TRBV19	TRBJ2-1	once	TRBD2	CASSIERGGNEQFF	TGTGCCAGTAGTATAGAGCGGGGGGGGAATGAGCAGTTCTTC
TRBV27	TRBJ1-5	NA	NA	CASSRSSTGGGQPQHF	TGTGCCAGCAGCAGGTCTTCGACAGGTGGAGGGCAGCCCCAGCATTTT
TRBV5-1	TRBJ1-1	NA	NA	CASNLGGGNTEAFF	TGCGCCAGCAACCTCGGGGGTGGGAACACTGAAGCTTTCTTT
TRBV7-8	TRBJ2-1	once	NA	CASSLKGSSYNEQFF	TGTGCCAGCAGCTTAAAAGGGAGCTCCTACAATGAGCAGTTCTTC
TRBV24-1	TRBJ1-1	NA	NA	CATSDLQGIAFF	TGTGCCACCAGTGATTTACAGGGTATAGCTTTCTTT
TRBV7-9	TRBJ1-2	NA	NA	CASSLERTNYGYTF	TGTGCCAGCAGCTTAGAACGGACTAACTATGGCTACACCTTC
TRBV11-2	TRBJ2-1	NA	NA	CASSLYSYPRKGHEQFF	TGTGCCAGCAGCTTATATTCATATCCCCGTAAAGGTCATGAGCAGTTCTTC
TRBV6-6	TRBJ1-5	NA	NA	CASSYQPQHF	TGTGCCAGCAGTTATCAGCCCCAGCATTTT
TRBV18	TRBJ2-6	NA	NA	CASSPRGSGANVLTF	TGTGCCAGCTCACCACGGGGCTCTGGGGCCAACGTCCTGACTTTC
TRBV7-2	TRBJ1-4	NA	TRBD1	CASSLRSGQGGEKLFF	TGTGCCAGCAGCTTACGTTCCGGACAGGGAGGTGAAAAACTGTTTTTT
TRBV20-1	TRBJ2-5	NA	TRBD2	CSASSRGGEETQYF	TGCAGTGCTAGTTCCCGGGGGGGGGAAGAGACCCAGTACTTC
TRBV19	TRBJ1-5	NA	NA	CASSIGFFRGDSNQPQHF	TGTGCCAGTAGTATCGGGTTTTTTAGAGGGGATAGCAATCAGCCCCAGCATTTT